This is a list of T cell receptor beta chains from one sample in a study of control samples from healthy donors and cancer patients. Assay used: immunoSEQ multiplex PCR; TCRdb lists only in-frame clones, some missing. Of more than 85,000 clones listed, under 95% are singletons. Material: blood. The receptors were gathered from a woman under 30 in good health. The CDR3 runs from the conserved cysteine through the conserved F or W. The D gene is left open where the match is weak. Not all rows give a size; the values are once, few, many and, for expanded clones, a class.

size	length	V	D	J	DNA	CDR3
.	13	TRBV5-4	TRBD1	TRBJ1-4	TGTGCCAGCAGTTCAGGGGACAGGCCCAAACTGTTTTTT	CASSSGDRPKLFF
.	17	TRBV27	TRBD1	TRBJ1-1	TGTGCCAGCAGTTTATTGAACGACAGGGGGCGGTACACTGAAGCTTTCTTT	CASSLLNDRGRYTEAFF
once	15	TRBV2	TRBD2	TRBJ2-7	TGTGCCAGCAGGAACCCCGGGACTACCACCTACGAGCAGTACTTC	CASRNPGTTTYEQYF
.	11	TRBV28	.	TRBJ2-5	TGTGCCAGCAGTAATAGAGAGACCCAGTACTTC	CASSNRETQYF
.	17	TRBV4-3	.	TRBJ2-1	TGCGCCAGCAGCCAAGACATTAGCGGAAGCTCCTACAATGAGCAGTTCTTC	CASSQDISGSSYNEQFF
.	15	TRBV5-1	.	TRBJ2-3	TGCGCCAGCAGCTTGGCGGCAGCTAGCACAGATACGCAGTATTTT	CASSLAAASTDTQYF
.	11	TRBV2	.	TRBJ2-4	TGTGCCAGCAGACTGGGGCAGATTCAGTACTTC	CASRLGQIQYF
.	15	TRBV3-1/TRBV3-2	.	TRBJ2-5	TGTGCCAGCAGCGTCCGGGGCGTCCGAGCAGAGACCCAGTACTTC	CASSVRGVRAETQYF
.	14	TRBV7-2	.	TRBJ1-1	TGTGCCAGCAGCTTGGCAGGGGAGGGGACTGAAGCTTTCTTT	CASSLAGEGTEAFF
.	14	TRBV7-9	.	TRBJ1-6	TGTGCCAGCAGCGGATCACAGGGTAACTCACCCCTCCACTTT	CASSGSQGNSPLHF
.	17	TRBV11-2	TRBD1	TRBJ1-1	TGTGCCAGCAGCCCCCTGGACAGGGTAATATGGAACACTGAAGCTTTCTTT	CASSPLDRVIWNTEAFF
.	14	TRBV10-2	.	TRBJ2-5	TGCGCCAGCAGTGGACGACAAGCTCCAGGGACCCAGTACTTC	CASSGRQAPGTQYF
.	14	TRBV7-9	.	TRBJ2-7	TGTGCCAGCAGCCCGGGCCGGGGAATCTACGAGCAGTACTTC	CASSPGRGIYEQYF
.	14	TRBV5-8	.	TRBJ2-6	TGTGCCAGCAGCTTGGCTAGTGGGGCCAACGTCCTGACTTTC	CASSLASGANVLTF
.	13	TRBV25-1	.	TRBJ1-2	TGTGCCAGCAGTGACGGGTTAAACTATGGCTACACCTTC	CASSDGLNYGYTF
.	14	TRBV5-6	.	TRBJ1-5	TGTGCCAGCAGCTTGAGTCCAAGCAATCAGCCCCAGCATTTT	CASSLSPSNQPQHF
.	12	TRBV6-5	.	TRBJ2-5	TGTGCCAGCAGGGCAGGGCCAGGGGCCCAGTACTTC	CASRAGPGAQYF
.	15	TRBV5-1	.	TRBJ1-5	TGCGCCAGCAGCTTGGCTCCCGGGGCTAGTCAGCCCCAGCATTTT	CASSLAPGASQPQHF